The text below deals with one TCR beta chain. The antigen remains unidentified. The ends were cut back, 3 bases at V and 0 bases at J, with 12 bases in the middle. CDR3 length equals 16 residues. CDR1 SGHAT and CDR2 FQDESV come from the germline V gene (reference sequence). The source of the sample is a study of cytomegalovirus exposure and HLA in healthy donors. About the research overall: As released early, the data held 75 million to 90 million unique TCRs from HLA-typed donors.

The PCR had 60 Vbeta and 13 Jbeta primers. The method was immunoSEQ multiplex PCR; TCRdb's version includes in-frame clones alone and lacks a portion of them. The table has about 270,000 clones, roughly 70% seen once. Study-wide results and limits: About 87% or about 30% of the time was how often most TCR beta V segments were productive, according to an earlier analysis. From TCR beta sequences, most subjects' HLA-A and HLA-B alleles were reportedly predicted accurately. Presence/absence analyses rested on an assumption that sequencing depth was roughly uniform across donors.

Sequencing was done on a sample of PBMCs. The chain recombines TRBV11-1 with TRBJ2-1; D is perhaps TRBD2 (5 bases). This TCR derives from a female donor in good health and CMV-seronegative. The CDR3 DNA reads as TGTGCCAGCAGCTTCTTAGCGTTACGCTCCTACAATGAGCAGTTCTTC. Amino acids: CASSFLALRSYNEQFF.